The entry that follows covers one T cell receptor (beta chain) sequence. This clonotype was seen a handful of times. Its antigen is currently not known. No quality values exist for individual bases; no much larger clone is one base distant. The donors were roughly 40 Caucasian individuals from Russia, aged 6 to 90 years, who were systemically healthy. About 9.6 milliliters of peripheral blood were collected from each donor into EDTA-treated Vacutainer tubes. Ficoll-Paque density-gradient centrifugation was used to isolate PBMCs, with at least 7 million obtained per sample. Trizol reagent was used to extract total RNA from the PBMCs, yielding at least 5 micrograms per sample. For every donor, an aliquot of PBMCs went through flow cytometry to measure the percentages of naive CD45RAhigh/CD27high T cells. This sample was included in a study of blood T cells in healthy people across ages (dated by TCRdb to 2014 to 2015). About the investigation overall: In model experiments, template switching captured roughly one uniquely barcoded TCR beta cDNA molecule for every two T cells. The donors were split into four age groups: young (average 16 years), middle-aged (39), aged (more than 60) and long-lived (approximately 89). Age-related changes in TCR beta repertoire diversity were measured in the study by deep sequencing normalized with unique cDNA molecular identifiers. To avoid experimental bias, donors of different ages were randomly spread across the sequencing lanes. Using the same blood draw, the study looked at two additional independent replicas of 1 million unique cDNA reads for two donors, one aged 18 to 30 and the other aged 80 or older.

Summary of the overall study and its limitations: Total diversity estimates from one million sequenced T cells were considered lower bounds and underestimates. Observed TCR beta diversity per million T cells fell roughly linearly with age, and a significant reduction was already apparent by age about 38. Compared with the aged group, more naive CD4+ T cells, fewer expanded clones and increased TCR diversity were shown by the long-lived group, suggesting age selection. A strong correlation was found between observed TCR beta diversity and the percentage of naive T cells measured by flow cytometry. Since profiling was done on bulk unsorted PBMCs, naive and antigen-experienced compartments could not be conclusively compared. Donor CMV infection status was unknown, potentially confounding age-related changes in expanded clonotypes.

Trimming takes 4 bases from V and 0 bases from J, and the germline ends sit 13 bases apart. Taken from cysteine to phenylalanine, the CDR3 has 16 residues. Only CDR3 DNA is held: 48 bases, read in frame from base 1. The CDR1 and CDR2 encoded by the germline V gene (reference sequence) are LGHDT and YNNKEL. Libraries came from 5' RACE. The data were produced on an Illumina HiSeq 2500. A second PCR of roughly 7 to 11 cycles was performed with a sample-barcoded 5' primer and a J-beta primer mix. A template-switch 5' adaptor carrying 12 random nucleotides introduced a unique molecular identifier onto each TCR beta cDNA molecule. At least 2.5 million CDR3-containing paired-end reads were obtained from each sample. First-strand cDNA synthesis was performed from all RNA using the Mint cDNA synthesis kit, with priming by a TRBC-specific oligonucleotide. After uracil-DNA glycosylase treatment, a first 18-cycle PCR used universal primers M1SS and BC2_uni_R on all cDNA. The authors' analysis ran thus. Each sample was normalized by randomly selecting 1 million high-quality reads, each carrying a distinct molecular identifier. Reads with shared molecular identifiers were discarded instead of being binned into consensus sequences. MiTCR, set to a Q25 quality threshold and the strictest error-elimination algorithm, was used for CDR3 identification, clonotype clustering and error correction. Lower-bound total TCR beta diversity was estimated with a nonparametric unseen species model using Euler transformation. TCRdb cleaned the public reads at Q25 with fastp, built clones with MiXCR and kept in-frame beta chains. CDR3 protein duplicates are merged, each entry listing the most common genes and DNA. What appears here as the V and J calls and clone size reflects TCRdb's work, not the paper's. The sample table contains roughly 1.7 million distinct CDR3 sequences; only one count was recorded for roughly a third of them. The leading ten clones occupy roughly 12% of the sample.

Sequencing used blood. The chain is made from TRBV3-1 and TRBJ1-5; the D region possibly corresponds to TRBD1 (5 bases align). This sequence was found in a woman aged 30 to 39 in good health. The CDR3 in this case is CASSPAGGHSNQPQHF. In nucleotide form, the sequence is TGTGCCAGCAGCCCCGCGGGGGGTCATAGCAATCAGCCCCAGCATTTT.